This T cell receptor beta chain was observed in a study of T cells after yellow fever vaccination. This CDR3 has 15 amino acids. The V gene lost 3 bases and the J gene lost 4 bases, with 15 bases spanning the gap. Looked up from germline, CDR1 is SGHVS and CDR2 is FNYEAQ. TCRdb processed the 5' RACE reads anew with MiXCR; each CDR3 protein has one entry. The sample lists 340,000 or so distinct CDR3 sequences, around 12% seen once, with 3.2% in the top ten. This clonotype was counted at least ten times. The receptor comes from a man aged 18 to 29 who received the YFV17D yellow fever vaccine. The chain is built from TRBV7-6 and TRBJ1-1; perhaps TRBD1 as D (5 bases). Sequenced here: CD4+ T cells sorted from PBMCs, sampled 15 days after the yellow fever booster vaccination. CDR3 residues: CASSLGTRGSTEAFF. CDR3 sequence (DNA): TGTGCCAGCAGCTTGGGAACGAGGGGATCCACTGAAGCTTTCTTT.